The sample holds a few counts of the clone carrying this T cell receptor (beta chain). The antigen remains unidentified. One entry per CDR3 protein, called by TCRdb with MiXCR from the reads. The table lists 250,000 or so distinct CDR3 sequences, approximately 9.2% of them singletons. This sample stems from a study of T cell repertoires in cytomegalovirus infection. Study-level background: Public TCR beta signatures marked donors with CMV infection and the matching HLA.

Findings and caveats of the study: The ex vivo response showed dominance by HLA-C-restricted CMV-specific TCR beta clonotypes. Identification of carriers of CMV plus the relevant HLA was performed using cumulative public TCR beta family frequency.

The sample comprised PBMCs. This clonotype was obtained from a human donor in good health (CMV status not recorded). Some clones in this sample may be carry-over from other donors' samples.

The CDR3 region is CSVQRDGYEQYF. The CDR3 DNA reads TGCAGCGTACAGCGGGATGGCTACGAGCAGTACTTC. The J gene is TRBJ2-7, the V gene TRBV29-1; 7 nucleotides agree with TRBD2. This CDR3 has 12 amino acids. V trimming: 6 bases; J trimming: 3 bases; junction bases outside the gene matches: 5. Germline-derived CDR1 and CDR2 are SQVTM and ANQGSEA.